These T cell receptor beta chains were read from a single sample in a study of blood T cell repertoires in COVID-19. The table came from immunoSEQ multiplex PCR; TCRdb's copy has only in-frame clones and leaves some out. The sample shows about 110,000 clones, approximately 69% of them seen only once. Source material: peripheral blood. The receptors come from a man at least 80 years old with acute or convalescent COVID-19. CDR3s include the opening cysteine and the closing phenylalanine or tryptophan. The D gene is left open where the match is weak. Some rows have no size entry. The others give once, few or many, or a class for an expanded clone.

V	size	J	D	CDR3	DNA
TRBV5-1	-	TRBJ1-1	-	CASSPLAGNTEAFF	TGCGCCAGCAGCCCCCTCGCGGGGAACACTGAAGCTTTCTTT
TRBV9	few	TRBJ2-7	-	CASSPEGHLSSYEQYF	TGTGCCAGCAGCCCAGAGGGCCACTTGAGCTCCTACGAGCAGTACTTC
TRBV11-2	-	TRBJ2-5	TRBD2	CASRVPGGETQYF	TGTGCCAGCAGAGTACCGGGGGGAGAGACCCAGTACTTC
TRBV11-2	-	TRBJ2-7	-	CASSLTPEQYF	TGTGCCAGCAGCTTAACACCAGAGCAGTACTTC
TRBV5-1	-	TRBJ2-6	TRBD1	CASSPGQEVGANVLTF	TGCGCCAGCAGCCCGGGACAGGAGGTTGGGGCCAACGTCCTGACTTTC
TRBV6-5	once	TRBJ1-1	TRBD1	CASPSGQLVTEAFF	TGTGCCAGCCCTTCGGGACAGTTGGTCACTGAAGCTTTCTTT
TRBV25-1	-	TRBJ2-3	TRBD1	CASSGQGRFTDTQYF	TGTGCCAGCTCCGGACAGGGGCGCTTCACAGATACGCAGTATTTT
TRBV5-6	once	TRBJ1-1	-	CASSLDSVDEAFF	TGTGCCAGCAGCTTAGACAGTGTCGATGAAGCTTTCTTT
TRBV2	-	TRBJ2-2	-	CASSIMRQPQGLFF	TGTGCCAGCAGTATAATGCGACAACCTCAGGGGCTGTTTTTT
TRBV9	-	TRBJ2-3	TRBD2	CASSVDGSGGMADTQYF	TGTGCCAGCAGCGTAGATGGTAGCGGGGGTATGGCAGATACGCAGTATTTT
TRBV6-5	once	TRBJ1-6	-	CATSGVPENSPLHF	TGTGCCACCTCAGGGGTCCCGGAAAATTCACCCCTCCACTTT
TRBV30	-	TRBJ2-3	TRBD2	CAWSQDKLSGGSTDTQYF	TGTGCCTGGAGTCAAGACAAGCTTAGCGGGGGAAGCACAGATACGCAGTATTTT
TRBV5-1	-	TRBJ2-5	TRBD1	CASSSGTGIQETQYF	TGCGCCAGCAGCTCCGGGACAGGGATCCAAGAGACCCAGTACTTC
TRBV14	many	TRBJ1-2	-	CASSQDRSQGGYTF	TGTGCCAGCAGCCAAGATCGATCTCAGGGCGGCTACACCTTC
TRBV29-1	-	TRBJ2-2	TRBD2	CSVGLASNTGELFF	TGCAGCGTCGGACTAGCGTCGAACACCGGGGAGCTGTTTTTT
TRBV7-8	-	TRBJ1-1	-	CASSTSRAVAFF	TGTGCCAGCAGCACATCGAGGGCTGTCGCTTTCTTT
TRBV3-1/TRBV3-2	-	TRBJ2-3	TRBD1	CASSRRQGTDTQYF	TGTGCCAGCAGCCGAAGACAGGGTACAGATACGCAGTATTTT
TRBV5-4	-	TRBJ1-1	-	CASSLPTQATEAFF	TGTGCCAGCAGCTTGCCCACCCAGGCCACTGAAGCTTTCTTT
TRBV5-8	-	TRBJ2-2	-	CASSLDITTGELFF	TGTGCCAGCAGCTTAGACATCACCACCGGGGAGCTGTTTTTT
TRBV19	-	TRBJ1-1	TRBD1	CASSLRTGLTEAFF	TGTGCCAGTAGTCTGAGGACAGGGTTGACTGAAGCTTTCTTT
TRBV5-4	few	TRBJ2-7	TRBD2	CASSLGGRPDEQYF	TGTGCCAGCAGCTTGGGCGGGAGGCCGGACGAGCAGTACTTC
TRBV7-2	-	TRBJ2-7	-	CASSLTGMTPTYEQYF	TGTGCCAGCAGCTTAACGGGGATGACACCGACCTACGAGCAGTACTTC